The 4 T cell receptor beta chains presented below share a single source sample, sequenced in a study of blood T cell repertoires in COVID-19. Repertoires were generated with immunoSEQ multiplex PCR, while TCRdb's copy carries only in-frame clones and drops some. Of tens of thousands of clones in the sample, 70% to 90% were seen once. The source material was peripheral blood. Source of these receptors: a man in his 70s with acute or convalescent COVID-19.

The chain carries TRBV5-1 and TRBJ2-1; 9 bases line up with TRBD1. Germline CDR1 SGHRS, CDR2 YFSETQ. This CDR3 comprises 14 residues. V lost 4 bases and J lost 4; bases outside the gene matches: 3. The CDR3 protein is CASSEGTGYNEQFF. CDR3 DNA: TGCGCCAGCAGCGAGGGGACAGGGTACAATGAGCAGTTCTTC.

This clone was found a few times. The chain links TRBV7-2 to TRBJ1-1, with a possible D match to TRBD1 (6 bases). Trimming removed 8 bases at V and 1 base at J, with 11 bases between. The CDR3 spans 13 residues. Germline-derived CDR1 and CDR2 are SGHTA and FQGNSA. The DNA of the CDR3 is TGTGCCAGCGCCATACAGGGGAACACTGAAGCTTTCTTT. Its protein product is CASAIQGNTEAFF. Full variable domain (missing parts from reference TRBV7-2 and TRBJ1-1): GAGVSQSPSNKVTEKGKDVELRCDPISGHTALYWYRQSLGQGLEFLIYFQGNSAPDKSGLPSDRFSAERTGGSVSTLTIQRTQQEDSAVYLCASAIQGNTEAFFGQGTRLTVV.

The CDR3 is CASSYREPGQGREQYF. CDR3 nucleotides: TGTGCCAGCAGTTACCGGGAACCGGGACAGGGTCGCGAGCAGTACTTC. This chain uses TRBV6-5 with TRBJ2-7, with TRBD1 identical over 9 bases. This CDR3 has 16 residues. Trimming at V came to 2 bases and at J to 6 bases, leaving 11 bases not matched to a gene. Germline V CDR1 and CDR2: MNHEY, SVGAGI.

This chain joins TRBV11-2 and TRBJ1-2; a possible D gene is TRBD1 (5 bases). Germline V gene sequence: CDR1 SGHAT, CDR2 FQNNGV. There are 14 residues in the CDR3. V was cut by 3 bases and J by 3 bases, with 11 bases left in between. CDR3 nucleotides: TGTGCCAGCAGCTTGACAGACCGCTACTATGGCTACACCTTC. Protein: CASSLTDRYYGYTF.